A single sample gave rise to the 10 T cell receptor beta chains below, sequenced in a study of OX40 agonist ivuxolimab in advanced cancers. Clones were sequenced by immunoSEQ multiplex PCR, and TCRdb holds only the in-frame ones, with some missing. The repertoire includes around 86,000 clones, about 92% of them detected once, and roughly 13% sits in the top ten. The sample consisted of CD4+ or CD8+ T cells sorted from blood, taken in a trial of the OX40 agonist ivuxolimab. The origin of the receptors is an adult with an advanced solid tumor such as melanoma, head and neck, liver or kidney cancer.

J is TRBJ2-1 and V is TRBV6-5; 7 bases fit TRBD2. V was pared by 6 bases and J by 5 bases, with 4 bases of the junction left unmatched. The length of the CDR3 is 13 residues. Looked up from germline, CDR1 is MNHEY and CDR2 is SVGAGI. The CDR3 loop is CASSRLANNEQFF. DNA of the CDR3: TGTGCCAGCAGCCGACTAGCAAACAATGAGCAGTTCTTC.

The chain couples TRBV10-3 to TRBJ2-1, with a possible D match to TRBD2 (7 bases). The ends were cut back, 8 bases at V and 8 bases at J, with 19 bases in the middle. The CDR3 length is 14 residues. Germline V gene lookup returns CDR1 ENHRY and CDR2 SYGVKD. This CDR3 reads CAIRLREGDDEQFF. The CDR3 nucleotides read TGTGCCATCCGTTTAAGGGAGGGGGACGATGAGCAGTTCTTC.

The V call is TRBV7-9, the J call TRBJ2-7; D might be TRBD1 (5 bases). The CDR3 extends over 17 amino acids. The ends were cut back, 5 bases at V and 2 bases at J, with 22 bases in the middle. Germline CDR1 and CDR2: SEHNR and FQNEAQ (reference sequence). The CDR3: CASSPTSGMGRTYEQYF. CDR3 coding DNA: TGTGCCAGCAGCCCAACATCAGGTATGGGGCGAACCTACGAGCAGTACTTC.

J is TRBJ2-7 and V is TRBV7-9; 9 positions agree with TRBD2. From germline, CDR1 is SEHNR and CDR2 FQNEAQ (reference sequence). V shed 3 bases, J shed 1 base, and the junction held 4 bases outside the gene matches. This CDR3 comprises 15 residues. The CDR3: CASSFASGVSYEQYF. The CDR3 coding sequence is TGTGCCAGCAGCTTTGCTAGCGGGGTTTCCTACGAGCAGTACTTC.

The V and J genes are TRBV4-1 and TRBJ2-5; D gene ambiguous. The CDR3 consists of 16 residues. V lost 0 bases to trimming and J lost 5 bases, with 16 bases between them. Germline lookup yields CDR1 MGHRA and CDR2 YSYEKL. The CDR3 sequence: CASSQDLAAGKETQYF. The DNA of the CDR3 is TGCGCCAGCAGCCAAGATCTCGCAGCCGGCAAGGAGACCCAGTACTTC.

As DNA, the CDR3 is TGCGCCAGCAGCTTGGCAGTAAGGGAGTACGAGCAGTACTTC. Protein sequence: CASSLAVREYEQYF. The V call is TRBV5-1, the J call TRBJ2-7; tentative D call: TRBD2 (5 bases). V dropped 0 bases and J dropped 4 bases, with 11 bases sitting between them. The CDR3 consists of 14 residues. Germline values: CDR1 SGHRS, CDR2 YFSETQ.

This chain links TRBV28 with TRBJ2-5; D is uncertain. Germline loops: CDR1 MDHEN, CDR2 SYDVKM. CDR3 length: 14 residues. Between the trimmed V and J ends, which lost 0 bases and 3 bases, there was a span of 8 bases. The CDR3 loop is CASSLWRREETQYF. CDR3 bases: TGTGCCAGCAGTTTATGGCGTAGGGAAGAGACCCAGTACTTC.

The V gene is TRBV5-1, the J gene TRBJ1-4; TRBD1 might be the D (6 bases). The CDR3 spans 16 residues. V was cut by 0 bases and J by 2 bases, with 11 bases left in between. Germline V lookup: CDR1 SGHRS, CDR2 YFSETQ. CDR3 nucleotides: TGCGCCAGCAGCTTGGCCTGGGGGGGCACTAATGAAAAACTGTTTTTT. It yields the protein CASSLAWGGTNEKLFF.

This clone was observed a single time. The chain combines TRBV13 with TRBJ2-2, with D hard to call. The CDR3 length is 13 residues. V lost 3 bases and J lost 6, with 8 bases in between. The V gene's germline CDR1 is PRHDT and CDR2 FYEKMQ (reference sequence). The CDR3 is CASSFGSPGELFF. The CDR3 DNA is TGTGCCAGCAGCTTTGGTTCTCCCGGGGAGCTGTTTTTT.

The chain recombines TRBV28 with TRBJ1-1; no definite D call. V was trimmed by 3 bases and J by 0 bases, leaving 8 bases between them. This CDR3 region has 14 residues. Germline V gene sequence: CDR1 MDHEN, CDR2 SYDVKM. CDR3 sequence: CASSFSNMNTEAFF. The DNA of the CDR3 is TGTGCCAGCAGTTTTAGTAATATGAACACTGAAGCTTTCTTT.